The rows below give T cell receptor beta chains drawn from one sample of a study of cytomegalovirus exposure and HLA in healthy donors. The protocol was immunoSEQ multiplex PCR, while the TCRdb copy is restricted to in-frame clones and leaves out a portion. The sample comprises approximately 220,000 clones, approximately 80% of which are singletons, and roughly 0.71% rests with the top ten. The sequencing sample was made of PBMCs. Every receptor here comes from a boy between 2 and 10 years old in good health and CMV-seronegative. Each CDR3 is given with its conserved first and last residue. D genes are given only for firm matches. Size is stated for part of the rows, as once, few or many counts, or as a class when the clone is expanded.

v_gene | d_gene | len | abundance | CDR3aa
TRBV15 | - | 15 | - | CATSSPLSGTDTQYF
TRBV18 | - | 13 | - | CASSREGNQPQHF
TRBV5-6 | - | 12 | - | CASSPGAYEQYF
TRBV14 | TRBD1 | 16 | - | CASSPWTGSSYNEQFF
TRBV6-5 | TRBD1 | 15 | - | CASSPDRGQLDTQYF
TRBV11-1 | - | 13 | - | CASSLGRGYEQYF
TRBV5-1 | TRBD1 | 15 | - | CASSLDRGATGELFF
TRBV7-8 | TRBD1 | 15 | few | CASSSQGAANEKLFF
TRBV6-5 | TRBD1 | 13 | - | CASNRGWEETQYF
TRBV10-1 | TRBD1 | 14 | - | CASIDTTGGTEAFF
TRBV7-8 | - | 15 | once | CASSLRGFELETQYF
TRBV25-1 | TRBD2 | 18 | - | CASSLLGTSGGYQETQYF
TRBV20-1 | - | 10 | - | CSAVPSEAFF
TRBV10-3 | TRBD1 | 15 | - | CAISETRDSHQPQHF
TRBV7-2 | TRBD2 | 16 | - | CASSLSGTSGGDEQYF
TRBV7-9 | TRBD1 | 14 | few | CASSRNGDRGPAFF
TRBV7-2 | TRBD2 | 17 | - | CASKTFGLAGDTGELFF
TRBV5-1 | TRBD1 | 15 | - | CASSSTGQGDYEQYF
TRBV27 | TRBD2 | 16 | - | CASSHMTSGKLCEQYF
TRBV7-9 | - | 15 | - | CASSLYPRQIYEQYF
TRBV19 | - | 13 | - | CASSMSGADGYTF
TRBV5-4 | TRBD2 | 15 | once | CASSSGLADTGELFF
TRBV6-6 | - | 12 | - | CASRSPQGEQYF
TRBV5-1 | TRBD1 | 15 | once | CASSLEGRGPDTQYF
TRBV4-1 | TRBD2 | 15 | once | CASSQVTSGSYEQYF
TRBV2 | TRBD2 | 14 | few | CASMGTSGGGEQYF
TRBV5-1 | - | 13 | - | CASSLTPTSGQYF
TRBV11-1 | TRBD2 | 14 | - | CASSSRAGVGAQYF
TRBV7-9 | TRBD2 | 13 | - | CASSFGGADTQYF
TRBV9 | TRBD2 | 16 | - | CASSVAQRGGQDTQYF
TRBV2 | - | 13 | once | CASTQGPYNEQFF
TRBV14 | - | 19 | - | CASSQESLGRRGQVDTQYF
TRBV6-5 | TRBD1 | 14 | few | CASRDRGRLYGYTF
TRBV5-1 | - | 17 | - | CASFRGLEGGSYNEQFF
TRBV27 | TRBD1 | 17 | - | CASSSLRDRESNYGYTF
TRBV11-2 | - | 14 | - | CASSTGFTGNTIYF
TRBV13 | - | 15 | - | CASSVPRVSRYEQFF
TRBV13 | - | 12 | - | CASSLGFAPLHF
TRBV9 | - | 11 | - | CASSLGDTQYF
TRBV7-2 | - | 14 | - | CASSLGSGGTEAFF
TRBV9 | TRBD1 | 16 | - | CASSVAGTGGTSPLHF
TRBV2 | - | 14 | - | CASSDAVRGNEQFF
TRBV2 | TRBD1 | 18 | - | CASSESGTGRSNTGELFF